Each of the 32 T cell receptor beta chains below was sequenced from the same sample in a study of response to subunit inactivated influenza vaccine. One entry per CDR3 protein results from TCRdb running MiXCR on the RT-PCR reads. The table has under 800,000 distinct CDR3 sequences, approximately 14% seen once. The sequenced sample was PBMCs from blood, obtained about 14 days before vaccination. These receptors were taken from a man over 45 who received an inactivated influenza vaccine.

V is TRBV10-3 and J is TRBJ2-7; TRBD2 matches 7 bases. The V segment lost 6 bases and the J segment 0 bases; nucleotides outside the gene matches: 5. Germline CDR1 ENHRY, CDR2 SYGVKD. The CDR3 is 14 residues long. In nucleotides, the CDR3 is TGTGCCATCAGCGCTCTAGCGGACTCCTACGAGCAGTACTTC. Translation: CAISALADSYEQYF.

In its sample, this clonotype was seen a few times. This chain's CDR3 is CAIGGNSNQPQHF. The CDR3 coding sequence is TGTGCAATTGGGGGAAATAGCAATCAGCCCCAGCATTTT. This sequence joins TRBV10-3 and TRBJ1-5; possibly TRBD1 for D (5 bases). Germline loops: CDR1 ENHRY, CDR2 SYGVKD. The CDR3 runs to 13 residues.

The J gene is TRBJ2-7, the V gene TRBV6-2 or TRBV6-3, with 14 bases aligning to TRBD2. Germline CDR1 reads MNHEY; CDR2 reads SVGEGT. Trimming cost V 6 bases and J 5 bases; bases outside gene matches: 18. This CDR3 region has 19 residues. CDR3 in DNA: TGTGCCAGCAGCAGTATATCCGGGACTAGCGGGGGCACCCTCCACGAGCAGTACTTC. The encoded protein is CASSSISGTSGGTLHEQYF.

This clonotype was seen a single time. The chain has TRBV15 and TRBJ2-5, with D uncertain. Deletions cut 0 bases from V and 5 bases from J, with 7 bases between. Germline V gene data show CDR1 as LNHNV and CDR2 as YYDKDF (reference sequence). The CDR3 extends over 13 amino acids. Written as DNA, the CDR3 is TGTGCCACCAGCAGAGAAAAGGGCGAGACCCAGTACTTC. Its protein product is CATSREKGETQYF.

This clonotype was recorded only once. The chain links TRBV20-1 to TRBJ2-7; TRBD1 or TRBD2 may be the D gene (7 bases each). The CDR3 contains 14 residues. CDR1 DFQATT and CDR2 SNEGSKA come from the germline V gene (reference sequence). Between the trimmed V and J ends, which lost 5 bases and 9 bases, there was a span of 23 bases. The CDR3 coding sequence is TGCAGTGCTCCCCAGGGGGGGCAGGGGGGTTGGCAGTACTTC. Translation gives CSAPQGGQGGWQYF.

This rearrangement joins TRBV20-1 to TRBJ2-1; possible D gene TRBD1, 5 bases. The CDR3 extends over 19 amino acids. V was trimmed by 1 base and J by 8 bases, leaving 30 bases between them. Germline CDR1 and CDR2: DFQATT and SNEGSKA (reference sequence). CDR3 coding DNA: TGCAGTGCTAGAGTTGCGGTACCCCGGGCCCCGGCAGGGTCTGATGAGCAGTTCTTC. Translation gives CSARVAVPRAPAGSDEQFF.

The chain employs TRBV11-1 and TRBJ2-7; D is possibly TRBD1 or TRBD2 (5 bases each). The CDR3 totals 18 residues. Germline CDR1 SGHAT, CDR2 FQDESV (reference sequence). Trimming took off 5 bases at V and 4 bases at J, with 27 bases between the two ends. The CDR3 coding sequence is TGTGCCAGCAGCCGAGGGTCACTCGGGGCCCCACCCTTATACGAGCAGTACTTC. It specifies CASSRGSLGAPPLYEQYF.

V gene TRBV7-8 combines with J gene TRBJ2-7; unclear D gene. The V gene's germline CDR1 is SGHVS and CDR2 FQNEAQ. Trimming cost V 2 bases and J 0 bases, with 11 bases left between them. This CDR3 has 15 amino acids. CDR3 bases: TGTGCCAGCAGCTTACAATTACAGATCTCCTACGAGCAGTACTTC. Translating it yields CASSLQLQISYEQYF. The whole variable domain, filled in from reference TRBV7-8 and TRBJ2-7, reads GAGVSQSPRYKVAKRGQDVALRCDPISGHVSLFWYQQALGQGPEFLTYFQNEAQLDKSGLPSDRFFAERPEGSVSTLKIQRTQQEDSAVYLCASSLQLQISYEQYFGPGTRLTVT.

This clonotype turned up a few times. The CDR3: CSARRLAGRDSYNEQFF. CDR3 bases: TGCAGTGCTAGAAGGCTAGCGGGGCGTGACTCCTACAATGAGCAGTTCTTC. The gene calls are TRBV20-1 and TRBJ2-1; 9 bases line up with TRBD2. Trimming cost V 2 bases and J 0 bases; bases outside gene matches: 8. Germline V gene lookup returns CDR1 DFQATT and CDR2 SNEGSKA (reference sequence). The CDR3 is 17 residues long.

The J gene is TRBJ1-1, the V gene TRBV5-1; possibly TRBD1 for D (6 bases). The germline V gene has CDR1 SGHRS and CDR2 YFSETQ. Between the trimmed V and J ends, which lost 4 bases and 2 bases, there was a span of 15 bases. CDR3 size: 15 residues. The CDR3 protein is CASSHNRVRNTEAFF. CDR3 nucleotide sequence: TGCGCCAGCAGCCATAACAGGGTTAGAAACACTGAAGCTTTCTTT.

There are a few counts of this clonotype. V is TRBV20-1 and J is TRBJ2-7; D may be TRBD2 (6 bases). CDR1 is DFQATT, CDR2 SNEGSKA, per germline (reference sequence). Trimming took off 1 base at V and 1 base at J, with 14 bases between the two ends. The CDR3 is 15 residues long. DNA for the CDR3: TGCAGTGCTAGAGGTATCGGGAGTTCTTCCTACGAGCAGTACTTC. This encodes CSARGIGSSSYEQYF.

This clonotype was counted only a few times. The V gene is TRBV15, the J gene TRBJ2-7; TRBD2 agrees at 8 bases. The V and J ends lost 1 base and 5 bases, in that order; junction bases with no gene match: 10. Germline CDR1 LNHNV, CDR2 YYDKDF (reference sequence). There are 16 residues in the CDR3. The DNA of the CDR3 is TGTGCCACCAGCAGAGGACGGGGAGCGGGAGTACACGAGCAGTACTTC. Translating it yields CATSRGRGAGVHEQYF.

In its sample, this clonotype was seen a few times. The V gene is TRBV29-1, the J gene TRBJ1-2; perhaps TRBD1 as D (5 bases). CDR3 length: 13 amino acids. In germline, CDR1 is SQVTM, CDR2 ANQGSEA. The V end was cut by 5 bases, the J end by 8 bases, with 18 bases between. The CDR3 sequence is CSVWGAPGEGYTF. The CDR3 region has the DNA TGCAGCGTTTGGGGCGCGCCCGGGGAGGGCTACACCTTC.

This clonotype was detected a few times. This rearrangement joins TRBV10-3 to TRBJ2-1; tentatively, D is TRBD1 or TRBD2 (6 bases each). The germline gives CDR1 ENHRY, CDR2 SYGVKD. Trimming stripped 8 bases from V and 3 bases from J, with 14 bases between. The CDR3 length is 14 residues. This CDR3 is CAIAGQLSYNEQFF. The CDR3 DNA is TGTGCCATCGCGGGACAACTTAGCTACAATGAGCAGTTCTTC.

As regards this clonotype: A much bigger clone sits one base away, suggesting this may be a read error. The V gene is TRBV10-3, the J gene TRBJ1-2; D is ambiguous. The CDR3 extends over 12 amino acids. Germline V gene data show CDR1 as ENHRY and CDR2 as SYGVKD. The CDR3 here is CAISRTYYGYSF. The DNA for the CDR3 is TGTGCCATCAGCAGAACATACTATGGCTACTCCTTC.

The V call is TRBV7-2, the J call TRBJ2-7, with 7 nucleotides matching TRBD2. The CDR3 is 13 amino acids. Germline assignment: CDR1 SGHTA and CDR2 FQGNSA. V shed 4 bases, J shed 3 bases, and the junction held 3 bases outside the gene matches. The CDR3 DNA follows: TGTGCCAGCAGCTGGGCGGGGGACTACGAGCAGTACTTC. Its protein product is CASSWAGDYEQYF.

This clonotype was seen more than once but under ten times. The chain couples TRBV25-1 to TRBJ2-3; D is perhaps TRBD2 (5 bases). The V gene lost 3 bases and the J gene lost 6 bases, with 16 bases spanning the gap. CDR1 and CDR2 from the germline V gene are MGHDK and SYGVNS. The CDR3 consists of 15 residues. In nucleotides, the CDR3 is TGTGCCAGCAGTGATTCCAGTCAGAGGAGGGATACGCAGTATTTT. Its protein product is CASSDSSQRRDTQYF.

This clonotype came up many times. The chain has TRBV12-3 or TRBV12-4 and TRBJ2-1; D is ambiguous. Trimming pared 1 base from V and 8 bases from J, leaving 15 bases between. There are 15 residues in the CDR3. The CDR3 is CASSLEGRIKDEQFF. CDR3 bases: TGTGCCAGCAGTTTAGAAGGCAGGATTAAGGATGAGCAGTTCTTC.

V and J are TRBV20-1 and TRBJ2-1; 7 bases align to TRBD2. This CDR3 spans 16 amino acids. Germline V gives CDR1 DFQATT, CDR2 SNEGSKA (reference sequence). J lost 2 bases, V lost 6 bases, and 13 bases had no gene match. CDR3 residues: CSATILASNPYNEQFF. The CDR3 bases are TGCAGTGCCACAATACTAGCGTCGAATCCCTACAATGAGCAGTTCTTC.

Many counts were recorded for this clonotype. This chain joins TRBV7-2 and TRBJ2-7; D might be TRBD2 (6 bases). This CDR3 has 16 amino acids. CDR1 is SGHTA and CDR2 is FQGNSA in the germline V gene. V was trimmed by 0 bases and J by 0 bases, leaving 12 bases between them. The CDR3 loop is CASSLAEGTSSYEQYF. The CDR3 DNA reads TGTGCCAGCAGCTTAGCGGAGGGAACCAGCTCCTACGAGCAGTACTTC.

This clonotype occurred a few times. The V call is TRBV28, the J call TRBJ1-2; 12 bases align to TRBD1. In germline, CDR1 is MDHEN, CDR2 SYDVKM. The length of the CDR3 is 14 residues. Germline trimming cut 7 bases from V and 7 bases from J; bases unmatched to any gene: 7. The CDR3 reads CASTSGQGAFGYTF. The CDR3 DNA reads TGTGCCAGCACCTCGGGACAGGGGGCTTTTGGCTACACCTTC.

The CDR3 here is CASSVLGQGMEGYTF. The CDR3 region has the DNA TGTGCCAGCAGTGTATTGGGACAGGGAATGGAGGGCTACACCTTC. The J gene is TRBJ1-2, the V gene TRBV27; 9 nucleotides line up with TRBD1. The CDR3 is 15 residues long. Trimming took 5 bases from V and 8 from J; bases not matched to a gene: 12. The germline CDR1 and CDR2 sequences are MNHEY and SMNVEV (reference sequence).

This rearrangement joins TRBV27 to TRBJ2-1; TRBD2 agrees at 7 bases. This CDR3 region has 14 residues. The V gene's germline CDR1 is MNHEY and CDR2 SMNVEV (reference sequence). The trim removed 1 base at V and 4 bases at J, leaving 1 base unmatched. CDR3 residues: CASSLWEGYNEQFF. In DNA form, the CDR3 reads TGTGCCAGCAGTTTATGGGAGGGATACAATGAGCAGTTCTTC.

This clonotype was detected ten times or more. The chain joins TRBV5-1 to TRBJ2-3; the D is unclear. Germline V CDR1 and CDR2: SGHRS, YFSETQ. The germline V and J ends were trimmed by 0 bases and 2 bases, with 7 bases remaining between them. The length of the CDR3 is 14 residues. For the CDR3, the DNA is TGCGCCAGCAGCTTGGGGCAGACCACAGATACGCAGTATTTT. It codes for CASSLGQTTDTQYF. Drawing the rest from reference TRBV5-1 and TRBJ2-3, the complete variable domain is KAGVTQTPRYLIKTRGQQVTLSCSPISGHRSVSWYQQTPGQGLQFLFEYFSETQRNKGNFPGRFSGRQFSNSRSEMNVSTLELGDSALYLCASSLGQTTDTQYFGPGTRLTVL.

This clonotype was detected a few times. V usage is TRBV7-6 and J usage is TRBJ2-5; D is perhaps TRBD1 (6 bases). CDR3 length: 16 amino acids. Germline V gene data show CDR1 as SGHVS and CDR2 as FNYEAQ. Between the trimmed V and J ends, which lost 3 bases and 2 bases, there was a span of 16 bases. CDR3 sequence: CASSFTPRGGQETQYF. The DNA of the CDR3 is TGTGCCAGCAGCTTCACCCCCAGAGGGGGACAAGAGACCCAGTACTTC.

The chain is built from TRBV7-9 and TRBJ2-1, with 10 bases identical to TRBD1. This CDR3 is 15 amino acids long. Germline lookup yields CDR1 SEHNR and CDR2 FQNEAQ (reference sequence). Germline trimming cut 5 bases from V and 7 bases from J; bases unmatched to any gene: 8. CDR3 in DNA: TGTGCCAGCAGCGAAGACAGGGGGCGGTGGAATGAGCAGTTCTTC. Protein sequence: CASSEDRGRWNEQFF.

This clonotype was detected only a few times. CDR3 nucleotide sequence: TGTGCCAGCACCACCAAACAGAACACTGAAGCTTTCTTT. It encodes CASTTKQNTEAFF. V gene TRBV27 combines with J gene TRBJ1-1; D is unclear. CDR1 is MNHEY and CDR2 is SMNVEV in the germline V gene (reference sequence). V was shortened by 7 bases and J by 1 base, with 10 bases between the two germline ends. This CDR3 has 13 amino acids.

In this sample, this clonotype turned up a few times. This sequence joins TRBV4-2 and TRBJ2-5; 10 positions agree with TRBD2. Germline CDR1 and CDR2: LGHNA and YNFKEQ. V gave up 1 base and J gave up 2 bases; unmatched junction bases: 7. The CDR3 length is 17 residues. CDR3 sequence: CASSQAIRLAGQETQYF. The CDR3 nucleotides read TGTGCCAGCAGCCAAGCTATCAGACTAGCGGGTCAAGAGACCCAGTACTTC.

The V call is TRBV7-2, the J call TRBJ2-3; D unresolved. This CDR3 contains 13 residues. The ends were cut back, 4 bases at V and 1 base at J, with 6 bases in the middle. In germline, CDR1 is SGHTA, CDR2 FQGNSA. CDR3 nucleotides: TGTGCCAGCAGCTCGACCCGCACAGATACGCAGTATTTT. This codes for CASSSTRTDTQYF.

V usage is TRBV12-3 or TRBV12-4 and J usage is TRBJ2-1, with D unclear. Trimming took off 2 bases at V and 8 bases at J, with 10 bases between the two ends. CDR3 length: 13 residues. Written as DNA, the CDR3 is TGTGCCAGCAGTTTAAACCGTAGATATGAGCAGTTCTTC. It yields the protein CASSLNRRYEQFF.

The chain has TRBV11-3 and TRBJ2-2, with D unresolved. Trimming took 4 bases from V and 0 from J, leaving 6 bases between them. Germline CDR1 SGHNT, CDR2 YENEEA. The CDR3 totals 14 residues. CDR3 residues: CASSSFTNTGELFF. DNA of the CDR3: TGTGCCAGCAGCTCCTTTACGAACACCGGGGAGCTGTTTTTT.

This clonotype was detected a few times. V is TRBV18 and J is TRBJ2-6, with 9 nucleotides matching TRBD2. Germline trimming cut 4 bases from V and 2 bases from J; bases unmatched to any gene: 0. The CDR3 runs to 15 residues. Germline CDR1 is KGHSH and CDR2 is LQKENI. CDR3 nucleotides: TGTGCCAGCTCACAGCGGGGGGCTGGGGCCAACGTCCTGACTTTC. Translated: CASSQRGAGANVLTF.